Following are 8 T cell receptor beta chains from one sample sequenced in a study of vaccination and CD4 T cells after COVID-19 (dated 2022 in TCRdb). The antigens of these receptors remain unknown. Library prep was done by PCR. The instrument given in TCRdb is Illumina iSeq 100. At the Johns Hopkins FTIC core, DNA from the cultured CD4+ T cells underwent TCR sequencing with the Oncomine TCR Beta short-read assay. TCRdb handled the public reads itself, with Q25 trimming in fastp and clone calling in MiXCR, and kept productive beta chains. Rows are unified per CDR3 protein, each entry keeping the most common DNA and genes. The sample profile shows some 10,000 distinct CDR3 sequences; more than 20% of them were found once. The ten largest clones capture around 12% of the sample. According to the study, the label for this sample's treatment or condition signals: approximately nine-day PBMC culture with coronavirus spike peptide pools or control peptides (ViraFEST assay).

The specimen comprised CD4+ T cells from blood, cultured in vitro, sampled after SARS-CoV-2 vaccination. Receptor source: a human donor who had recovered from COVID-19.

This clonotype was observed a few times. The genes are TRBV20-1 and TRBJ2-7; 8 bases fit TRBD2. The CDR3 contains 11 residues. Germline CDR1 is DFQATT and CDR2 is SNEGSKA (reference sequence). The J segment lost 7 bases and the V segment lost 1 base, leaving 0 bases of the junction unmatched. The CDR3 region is CSARGLAEQYF. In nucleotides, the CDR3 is TGCAGTGCTAGAGGACTAGCGGAGCAGTACTTC.

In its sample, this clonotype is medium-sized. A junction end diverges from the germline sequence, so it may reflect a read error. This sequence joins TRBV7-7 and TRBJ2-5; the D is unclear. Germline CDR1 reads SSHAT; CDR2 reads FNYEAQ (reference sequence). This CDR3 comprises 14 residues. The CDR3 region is CASSLSLGLETQYF. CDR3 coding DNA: TGTGCTAGCAGCTTATCGCTGGGTTTAGAGACCCAGTACTTC.

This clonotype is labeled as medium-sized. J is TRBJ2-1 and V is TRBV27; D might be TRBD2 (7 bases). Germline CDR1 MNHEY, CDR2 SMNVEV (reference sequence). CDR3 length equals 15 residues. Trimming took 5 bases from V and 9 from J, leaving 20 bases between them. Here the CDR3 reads CASSPLLGGAVEQFF. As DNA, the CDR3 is TGTGCCAGCAGTCCTCTCCTGGGGGGGGCGGTTGAGCAGTTCTTC.

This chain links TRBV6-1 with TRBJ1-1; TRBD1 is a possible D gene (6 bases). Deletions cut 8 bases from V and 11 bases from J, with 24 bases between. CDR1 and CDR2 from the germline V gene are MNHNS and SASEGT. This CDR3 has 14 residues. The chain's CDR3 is CASDKGGGSPSAFF. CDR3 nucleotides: TGTGCCAGCGATAAAGGGGGGGGTTCCCCGAGTGCTTTCTTT.

In DNA, the CDR3 is TGTGCCAGCAGCGCCTCGGAGGGAGTGGGATCCTACGAGCAGTACTTC. Its protein product is CASSASEGVGSYEQYF. J is TRBJ2-7 and V is TRBV9; D might be TRBD2 (6 bases). Germline CDR1 SGDLS, CDR2 YYNGEE. The germline V and J ends were trimmed by 3 bases and 1 base, with 17 bases remaining between them. The CDR3 length is 16 residues.

The CDR3 DNA sequence: TGTGCCAGCAGTTACCCGGGGGCAGCGAACACTGAAGCTTTCTTT. It specifies CASSYPGAANTEAFF. This chain links TRBV28 with TRBJ1-1, with a weak D call TRBD1 (6 bases). The CDR3 has 15 amino acids. V was pared by 4 bases and J by 1 base, with 13 bases between. In germline, CDR1 is MDHEN, CDR2 SYDVKM.

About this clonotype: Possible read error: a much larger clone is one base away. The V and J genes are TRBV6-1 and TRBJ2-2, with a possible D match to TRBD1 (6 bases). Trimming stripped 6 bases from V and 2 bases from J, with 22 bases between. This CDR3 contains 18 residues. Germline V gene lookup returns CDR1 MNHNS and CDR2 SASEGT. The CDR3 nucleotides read TGTGCCAGCAGCCGCAGGGCAGGGGATCGCGGAAACACCGGGGAGCTGTTTTTT. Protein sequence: CASSRRAGDRGNTGELFF.

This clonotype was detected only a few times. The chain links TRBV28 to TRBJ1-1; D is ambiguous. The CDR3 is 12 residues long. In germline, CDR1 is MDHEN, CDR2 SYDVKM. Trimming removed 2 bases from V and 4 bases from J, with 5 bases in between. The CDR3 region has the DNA TGTGCCAGCAGTTTAATTACCACTGAAGCTTTCTTT. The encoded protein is CASSLITTEAFF.